The 7 T cell receptor beta chains listed next were all sequenced from one sample in a study of T cell responses to AZD1222 COVID-19 vaccine. The repertoire was sequenced with immunoSEQ multiplex PCR; TCRdb's copy has only in-frame clones and lacks some. The sample holds roughly 180,000 clones; 92% are singletons and the top ten take 1% to 1.5%. The source was peripheral blood, collected 28 days after the second AZD1222 dose. All receptors derive from an adult who received the AZD1222 COVID-19 vaccine.

V and J are TRBV6-4 and TRBJ1-2; 8 nucleotides agree with TRBD1. CDR3 length equals 16 residues. V was pared by 6 bases and J by 2 bases, with 11 bases of the junction left unmatched. Per germline, CDR1 MRHNA and CDR2 SNTAGT. The CDR3 DNA reads TGTGCCAGCAGCTTAGACAGGGGAGGCCCAAACTATGGCTACACCTTC. This codes for CASSLDRGGPNYGYTF.

This clone has only a few counts. V and J are TRBV10-3 and TRBJ2-1; 7 bases line up with TRBD2. This CDR3 is built from 15 residues. The V segment lost 8 bases and the J segment 4 bases; nucleotides outside the gene matches: 11. CDR1 and CDR2 (germline): ENHRY, SYGVKD. CDR3 bases: TGTGCCATCGCGGGGCCGGGGGGAGAGTACAATGAGCAGTTCTTC. Translated: CAIAGPGGEYNEQFF.

Comment on this clone: Other DNA sequences in this sample translate to the same CDR3. The chain couples TRBV6-5 to TRBJ1-5; D remains unclear. CDR1 is MNHEY, CDR2 SVGAGI, per germline. This CDR3 contains 13 residues. V was clipped by 2 bases and J by 0 bases, with 2 bases between them. CDR3 protein: CASSYNSNQPQHF. In DNA form, the CDR3 reads TGTGCCAGCAGTTACAATAGCAATCAGCCCCAGCATTTT.

This chain connects TRBV5-8 to TRBJ1-2; 10 bases are shared with TRBD1. Germline V gene lookup returns CDR1 SGHTS and CDR2 YDEGEE. The CDR3 length is 15 residues. V trimming: 3 bases; J trimming: 4 bases; junction bases outside the gene matches: 6. This CDR3 reads CASSSGQGGGYGYTF. The DNA of the CDR3 is TGTGCCAGCAGCTCCGGACAGGGGGGAGGCTATGGCTACACCTTC.

This chain uses TRBV5-1 with TRBJ2-7; no firm D call. The V end lost 0 bases, the J end lost 0 bases, and 7 bases lay between the germline ends. CDR3 size: 14 residues. Germline CDR1 is SGHRS and CDR2 is YFSETQ. The DNA for the CDR3 is TGCGCCAGCAGCTTGGAGGGTTTCTCCTACGAGCAGTACTTC. It encodes CASSLEGFSYEQYF.

The genes are TRBV5-6 and TRBJ2-1; D uncertain. Germline CDR1 and CDR2: SGHDT and YYEEEE. Between the trimmed V and J ends, which lost 0 bases and 9 bases, there was a span of 7 bases. This CDR3 is 12 amino acids long. CDR3 amino acids: CASSLDTGEQFF. The CDR3 DNA follows: TGTGCCAGCAGCTTGGACACGGGTGAGCAGTTCTTC.

V and J are TRBV30 and TRBJ2-1; 7 positions match TRBD2. This CDR3 region has 14 residues. V shed 8 bases and J 4 bases; nucleotides not matched to a gene: 11. Looked up from germline, CDR1 is GTSNPN and CDR2 is SVGIG (reference sequence). The CDR3 protein is CAGDFGLEYNEQFF. The CDR3 nucleotides read TGTGCCGGAGACTTCGGACTAGAATACAATGAGCAGTTCTTC.